This T cell receptor (beta chain) was captured in a study of early T cells in non-severe SARS-CoV-2 infection. Many counts were recorded for this clonotype. Individual cDNA molecules were tagged with unique molecular identifiers, the study reported. TCRdb used MiXCR to reprocess the 5' RACE reads, holding one entry per CDR3 protein. The sample lists about 29,000 distinct CDR3 sequences; approximately 6% were seen once. Germline assignment: CDR1 MDHEN and CDR2 SYDVKM. There are 16 residues in the CDR3. The germline V and J ends were trimmed by 4 bases and 3 bases, with 19 bases remaining between them. The chain couples TRBV28 to TRBJ2-7, with D possibly called TRBD1 or TRBD2 (7 bases each). The sequenced sample was whole blood. The TCR comes from an adult who was a healthcare worker with PCR-confirmed SARS-CoV-2 infection or an uninfected control (not recorded which). The chain's CDR3 is CASSSHPGGDHYEQYF. In DNA form, the CDR3 reads TGTGCCAGCAGTTCCCATCCAGGGGGGGATCACTACGAGCAGTACTTC.